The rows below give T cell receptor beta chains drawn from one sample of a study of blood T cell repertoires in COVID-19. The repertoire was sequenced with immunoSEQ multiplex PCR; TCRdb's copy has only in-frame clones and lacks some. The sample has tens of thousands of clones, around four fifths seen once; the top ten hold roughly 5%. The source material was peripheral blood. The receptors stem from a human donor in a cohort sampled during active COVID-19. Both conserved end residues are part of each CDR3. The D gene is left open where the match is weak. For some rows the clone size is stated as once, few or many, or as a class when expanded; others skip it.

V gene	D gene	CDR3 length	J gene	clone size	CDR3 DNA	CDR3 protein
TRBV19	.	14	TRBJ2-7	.	TGTGCCAGTAGTATAGCGCAGGGAGGATACGAGCAGTACTTC	CASSIAQGGYEQYF
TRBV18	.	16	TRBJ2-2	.	TGTGCCAGCTCACTCTTTACTGGACTTAACACCGGGGAGCTGTTTTTT	CASSLFTGLNTGELFF
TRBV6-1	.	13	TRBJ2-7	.	TGTGCCAGCAGTGATTTGGCAACCTACGAGCAGTACTTC	CASSDLATYEQYF
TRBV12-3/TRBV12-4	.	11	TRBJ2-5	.	TGTGCCAGCAGCTCGAATTACGACTGGTACTTC	CASSSNYDWYF
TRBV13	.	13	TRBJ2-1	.	TGTGCCAGCAGCTGGAAACAGGGAAGTGAGCAGTTCTTC	CASSWKQGSEQFF
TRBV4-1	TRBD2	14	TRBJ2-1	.	TGCGCCAGCCGGCTAGCGGGGGCTTATAATGAGCAGTTCTTC	CASRLAGAYNEQFF
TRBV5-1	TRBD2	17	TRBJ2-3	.	TGCGCCAGCAGCGAAGGACTAGCGGGGGGCGGGGCAGATACGCAGTATTTT	CASSEGLAGGGADTQYF
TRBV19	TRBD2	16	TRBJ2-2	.	TGTGCCAGTAGTAAGGGGCTAGCGGCGAACACCGGGGAGCTGTTTTTT	CASSKGLAANTGELFF
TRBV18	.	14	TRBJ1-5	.	TGTGCCAGCTCAGCCGGGAGGGACAATCAGCCCCAGCATTTT	CASSAGRDNQPQHF
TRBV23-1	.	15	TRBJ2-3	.	TGCGCCAGCAGTCAATCTGGAGCCGAGGCAGATACGCAGTATTTT	CASSQSGAEADTQYF
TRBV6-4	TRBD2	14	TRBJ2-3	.	TGTGCCAGCAGTGACGGCGGGGGGACAGATACGCAGTATTTT	CASSDGGGTDTQYF
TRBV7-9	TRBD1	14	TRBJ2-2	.	TGTGCCAGCAGTCGGGACAGGGTTACCGGGGAGCTGTTTTTT	CASSRDRVTGELFF
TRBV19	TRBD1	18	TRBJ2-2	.	TGTGCCAGTAGTACAACCTTTTACCAGGGGGCTCCCACCGGGGAGCTGTTTTTT	CASSTTFYQGAPTGELFF
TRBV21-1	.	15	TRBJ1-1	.	TGTGCCAGCAGCAAAGCGAGAGGGATTAACACTGAAGCTTTCTTT	CASSKARGINTEAFF
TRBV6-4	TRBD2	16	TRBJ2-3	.	TGTGCCAGCAGTGCGACTAGCGGGGGGAGCACAGATACGCAGTATTTT	CASSATSGGSTDTQYF
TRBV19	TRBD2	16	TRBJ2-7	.	TGTGCCAGTAGTATTCCCCCCGGTAGCGGGGCGTACGAGCAGTACTTC	CASSIPPGSGAYEQYF
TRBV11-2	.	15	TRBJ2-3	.	TGTGCCAGCAGCCTCACGGGTCTGTTCACAGATACGCAGTATTTT	CASSLTGLFTDTQYF
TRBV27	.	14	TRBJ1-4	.	TGTGCCAGCACCCGAGGGGGGGTTAATGAAAAACTGTTTTTT	CASTRGGVNEKLFF
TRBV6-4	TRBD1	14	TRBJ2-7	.	TGTGCCAGCAGGGAGGACAGGGAAATTAACGAGCAGTACTTC	CASREDREINEQYF
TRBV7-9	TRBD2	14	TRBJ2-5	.	TGTGCCAGCACCCTAGCGGGGGGGCTAGAGACCCAGTACTTC	CASTLAGGLETQYF
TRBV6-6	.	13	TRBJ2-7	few	TGTGCCAGCAAAGGGGGGGGGAAGGTGGAGCAGTACTTC	CASKGGGKVEQYF
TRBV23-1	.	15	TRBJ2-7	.	TGCGCCAGCAGTAAATGGCCAAAAGAGGCCTACGAGCAGTACTTC	CASSKWPKEAYEQYF
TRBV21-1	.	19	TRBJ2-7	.	TGTGCCAGCAGCAAATCCGGGACAGGGGGTGCGTATGATAACTACGAGCAGTACTTC	CASSKSGTGGAYDNYEQYF
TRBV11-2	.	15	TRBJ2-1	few	TGTGCCAGCAGCTTAGTGCTGGAGTCGGGCAATGAGCAGTTCTTC	CASSLVLESGNEQFF
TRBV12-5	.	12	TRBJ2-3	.	TGTGCCTGCTCGCACGGGGTGGGTACGCAGTATTTT	CACSHGVGTQYF
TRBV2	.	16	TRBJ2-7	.	TGTGCCAGCAGTGAAGACCTGACGGGGAGCTCCTACGAGCAGTACTTC	CASSEDLTGSSYEQYF
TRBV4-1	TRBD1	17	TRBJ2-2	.	TGCGCCAGCAGCGAAGAACCAGGGGGCGCGAACACCGGGGAGCTGTTTTTT	CASSEEPGGANTGELFF
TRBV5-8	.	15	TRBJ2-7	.	TGTGCCAGCAGCCAGGTGGGTGGATCCCTCTACGAGCAGTACTTC	CASSQVGGSLYEQYF
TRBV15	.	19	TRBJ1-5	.	TGTGCCACCAGCAGAGATTTTTGGGCGCAACCACCCCCCGATCAGCCCCAGCATTTT	CATSRDFWAQPPPDQPQHF
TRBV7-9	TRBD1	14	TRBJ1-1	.	TGTGCCAGCAGCTTCGGACAGGGCTGGACTGAAGCTTTCTTT	CASSFGQGWTEAFF
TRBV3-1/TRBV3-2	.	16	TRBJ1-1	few	TGTGCCAGCAGCCAAGTTCTTACGGCGGGGAACACTGAAGCTTTCTTT	CASSQVLTAGNTEAFF
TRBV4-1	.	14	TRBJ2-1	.	TGCGCCAGCAGCCCTCGGGAAGGGGGACGTGAGCAGTTCTTC	CASSPREGGREQFF
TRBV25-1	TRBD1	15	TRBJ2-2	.	TGTGCCAGCAGGGCATCAGGGGGCGTTGGCGGGGAGCTGTTTTTT	CASRASGGVGGELFF
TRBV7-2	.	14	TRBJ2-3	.	TGTGCCAGCAGCCGGGGGGCCATAGCCCCTACGCAGTATTTT	CASSRGAIAPTQYF
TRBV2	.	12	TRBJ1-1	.	TGTGCCAGCAGTCTGAGCAGGGTGGTCGCTTTCTTT	CASSLSRVVAFF
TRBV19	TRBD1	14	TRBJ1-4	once	TGTGCCAGTAGAACCGGACAGGGTGGTGAAAAACTGTTTTTT	CASRTGQGGEKLFF
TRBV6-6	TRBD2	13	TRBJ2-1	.	TGTGCCAGCTGTAGCGGGGGAGGTCGGAAGCAGTTCTTC	CASCSGGGRKQFF
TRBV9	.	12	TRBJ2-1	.	TGTGCCAGCGGCAGATCTTTCAATGAGCAGTTCTTC	CASGRSFNEQFF
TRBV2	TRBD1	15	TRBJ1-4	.	TGTGCCAGCAGCCGAGACAGGGGAACTAATGAAAAACTGTTTTTT	CASSRDRGTNEKLFF
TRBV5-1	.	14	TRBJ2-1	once	TGCGCCAGCAGCTTGGACGGGAAGCGAAATGAGCAGTTCTTC	CASSLDGKRNEQFF
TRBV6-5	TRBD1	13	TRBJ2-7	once	TGTGCCAGCAGTTGGACAGGGGGCTACGAGCAGTACTTC	CASSWTGGYEQYF